This entry is about one TCR beta chain. As yet, its antigen is unknown. Preparing the TCRbeta library involved the use of unique molecular identifiers. Each CDR3 protein gets one entry after TCRdb re-called the PCR reads with MiXCR. Of fewer than 450,000 distinct CDR3 sequences in the sample, roughly 17% were seen once. This record comes from a study of T-cell reconstitution after alpha-beta-depleted transplantation in children. Study observations and caveats: T cells produced anew were the main source of T-cell counts and diversity one year after transplant.

Trimming at V came to 5 bases and at J to 9 bases, leaving 10 bases not matched to a gene. Germline V gene data show CDR1 as SGHTA and CDR2 as FQGTGA. The CDR3 is 15 residues long. This receptor was taken from a male patient between 2 and 10 years old who had a stem cell transplant for acute lymphoblastic leukemia, so the T cells may come from the graft donor. The source was PBMCs, mostly from graft donor cells, collected 360 days after TCRalphabeta/CD19-depleted stem cell transplant. The chain recombines TRBV7-3 with TRBJ2-1, with TRBD2 matching 10 bases. The CDR3 DNA reads as TGTGCCAGCAGCCTGGAAGCGGGAGGGCCAGGTGAGCAGTTCTTC. This gives the protein CASSLEAGGPGEQFF.